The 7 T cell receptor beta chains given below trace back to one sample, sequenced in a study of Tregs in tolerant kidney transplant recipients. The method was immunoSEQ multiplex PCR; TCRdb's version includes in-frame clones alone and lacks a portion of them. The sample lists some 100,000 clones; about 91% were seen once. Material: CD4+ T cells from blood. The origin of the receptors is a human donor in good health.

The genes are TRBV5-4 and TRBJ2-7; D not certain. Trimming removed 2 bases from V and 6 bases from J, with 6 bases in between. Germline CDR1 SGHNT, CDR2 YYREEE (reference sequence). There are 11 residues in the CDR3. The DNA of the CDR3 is TGTGCCAGCAGCTTCTTGGGCGAGCAGTACTTC. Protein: CASSFLGEQYF. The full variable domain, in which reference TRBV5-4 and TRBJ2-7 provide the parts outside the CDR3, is ETGVTQSPTHLIKTRGQQVTLRCSSQSGHNTVSWYQQALGQGPQFIFQYYREEENGRGNFPPRFSGLQFPNYSSELNVNALELDDSALYLCASSFLGEQYFGPGTRLTVT.

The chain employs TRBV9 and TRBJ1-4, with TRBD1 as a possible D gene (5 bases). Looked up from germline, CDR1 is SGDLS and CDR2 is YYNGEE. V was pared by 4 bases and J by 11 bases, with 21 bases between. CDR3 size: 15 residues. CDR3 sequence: CASSKTGDPRAKLFF. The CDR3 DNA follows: TGTGCCAGCAGCAAAACAGGTGATCCGCGAGCGAAACTGTTTTTT.

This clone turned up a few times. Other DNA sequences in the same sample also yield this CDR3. CDR3 nucleotides: TGCGCCAGCAGCTGGGGCGGACAGTCGGGCACCGGGGAGCTGTTTTTT. Its translation is CASSWGGQSGTGELFF. V is TRBV5-1 and J is TRBJ2-2, with D tentatively TRBD1 (6 bases). V lost 3 bases and J 4 bases, leaving 16 bases between the germline ends. The CDR3 is made up of 16 amino acids. Germline CDR1 reads SGHRS; CDR2 reads YFSETQ.

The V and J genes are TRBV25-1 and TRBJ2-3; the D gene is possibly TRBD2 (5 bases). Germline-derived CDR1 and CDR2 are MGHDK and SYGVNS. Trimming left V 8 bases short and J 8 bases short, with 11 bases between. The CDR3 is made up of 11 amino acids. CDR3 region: CASSGSVTQYF. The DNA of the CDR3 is TGTGCCAGCTCTGGGAGCGTTACGCAGTATTTT.

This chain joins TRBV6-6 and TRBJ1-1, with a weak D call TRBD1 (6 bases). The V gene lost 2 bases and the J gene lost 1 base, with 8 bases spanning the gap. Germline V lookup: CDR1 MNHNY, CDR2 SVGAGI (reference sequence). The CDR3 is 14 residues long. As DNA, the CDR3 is TGTGCCAGCAGTTACCCGGGACAGAACACTGAAGCTTTCTTT. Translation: CASSYPGQNTEAFF.

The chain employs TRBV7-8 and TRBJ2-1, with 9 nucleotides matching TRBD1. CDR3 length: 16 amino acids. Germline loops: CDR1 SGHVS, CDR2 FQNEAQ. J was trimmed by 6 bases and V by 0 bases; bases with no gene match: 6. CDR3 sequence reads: CASSLAWGQGGNEQFF. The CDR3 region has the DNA TGTGCCAGCAGCTTAGCCTGGGGACAGGGAGGCAATGAGCAGTTCTTC.

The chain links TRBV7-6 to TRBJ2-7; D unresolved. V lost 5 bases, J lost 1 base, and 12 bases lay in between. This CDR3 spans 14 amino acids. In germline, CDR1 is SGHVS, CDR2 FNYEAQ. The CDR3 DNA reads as TGTGCCAGCAGCACAAGCACCCGGTCCTACGAGCAGTACTTC. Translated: CASSTSTRSYEQYF.